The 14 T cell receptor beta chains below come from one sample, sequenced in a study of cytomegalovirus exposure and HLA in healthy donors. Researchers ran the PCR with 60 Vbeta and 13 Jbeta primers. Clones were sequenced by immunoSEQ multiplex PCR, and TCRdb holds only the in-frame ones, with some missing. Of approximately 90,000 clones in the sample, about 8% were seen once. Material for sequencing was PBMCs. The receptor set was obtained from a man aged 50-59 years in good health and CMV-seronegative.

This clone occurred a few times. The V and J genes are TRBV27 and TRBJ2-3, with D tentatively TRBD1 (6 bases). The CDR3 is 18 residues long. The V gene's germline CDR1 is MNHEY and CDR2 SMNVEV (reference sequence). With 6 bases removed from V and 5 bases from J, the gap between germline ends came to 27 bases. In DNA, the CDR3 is TGTGCCAGCAGCCGATCCCCGATAATAACAGGGTCGGAAGATACGCAGTATTTT. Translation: CASSRSPIITGSEDTQYF.

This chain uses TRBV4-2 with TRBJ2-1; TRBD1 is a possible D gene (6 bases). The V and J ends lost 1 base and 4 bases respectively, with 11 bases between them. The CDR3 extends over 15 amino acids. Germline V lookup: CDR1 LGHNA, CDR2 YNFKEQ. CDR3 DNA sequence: TGTGCCAGCAGCCAAGGGCAGGGGAATTACAATGAGCAGTTCTTC. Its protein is CASSQGQGNYNEQFF.

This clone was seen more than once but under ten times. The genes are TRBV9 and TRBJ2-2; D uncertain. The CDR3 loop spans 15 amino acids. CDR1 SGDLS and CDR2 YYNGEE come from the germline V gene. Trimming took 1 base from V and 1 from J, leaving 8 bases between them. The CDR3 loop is CASSVSPGNTGELFF. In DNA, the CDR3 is TGTGCCAGCAGCGTAAGTCCGGGGAACACCGGGGAGCTGTTTTTT.

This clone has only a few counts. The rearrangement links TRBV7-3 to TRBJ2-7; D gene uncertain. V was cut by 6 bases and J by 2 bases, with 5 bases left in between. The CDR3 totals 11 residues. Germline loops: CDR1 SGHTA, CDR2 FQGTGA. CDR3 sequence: CASRSAYEQYF. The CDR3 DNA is TGTGCCAGCAGGTCAGCCTACGAGCAGTACTTC.

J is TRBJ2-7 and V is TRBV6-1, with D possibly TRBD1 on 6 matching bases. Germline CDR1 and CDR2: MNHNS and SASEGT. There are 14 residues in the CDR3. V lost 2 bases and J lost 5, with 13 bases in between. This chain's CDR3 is CASSEWRQVNEQYF. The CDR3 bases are TGTGCCAGCAGTGAATGGAGACAGGTGAACGAGCAGTACTTC.

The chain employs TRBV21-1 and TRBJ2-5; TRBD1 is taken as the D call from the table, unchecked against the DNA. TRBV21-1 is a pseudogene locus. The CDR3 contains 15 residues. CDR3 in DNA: TGTGCCAGCAGCACTGGACAGGGGGCTGGTGAGACCCAGTACTTC. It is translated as CASSTGQGAGETQYF.

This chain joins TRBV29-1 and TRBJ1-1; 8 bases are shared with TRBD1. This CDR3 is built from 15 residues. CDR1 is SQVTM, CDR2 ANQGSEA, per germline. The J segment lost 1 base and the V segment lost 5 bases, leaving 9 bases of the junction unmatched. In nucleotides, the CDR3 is TGCAGCGTTCAAATCTCAGGGGGCAGGAACACTGAAGCTTTCTTT. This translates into CSVQISGGRNTEAFF.

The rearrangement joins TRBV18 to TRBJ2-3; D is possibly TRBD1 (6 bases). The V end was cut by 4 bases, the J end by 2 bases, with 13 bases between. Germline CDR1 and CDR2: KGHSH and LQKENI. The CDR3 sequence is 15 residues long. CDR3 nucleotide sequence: TGTGCCAGCTCACAGGCAGGGGATCCCACAGATACGCAGTATTTT. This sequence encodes CASSQAGDPTDTQYF.

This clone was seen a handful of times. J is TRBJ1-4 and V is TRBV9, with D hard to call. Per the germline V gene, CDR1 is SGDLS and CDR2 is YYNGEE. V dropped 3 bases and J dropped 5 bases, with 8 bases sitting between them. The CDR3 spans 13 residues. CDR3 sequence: CASSALVNEKLFF. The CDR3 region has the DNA TGTGCCAGCAGCGCATTAGTGAATGAAAAACTGTTTTTT.

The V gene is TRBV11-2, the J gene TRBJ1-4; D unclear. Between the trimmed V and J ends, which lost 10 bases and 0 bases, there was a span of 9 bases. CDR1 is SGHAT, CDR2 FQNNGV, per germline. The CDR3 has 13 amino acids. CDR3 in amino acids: CATQTTTNEKLFF. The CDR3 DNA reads TGTGCCACTCAGACAACAACTAATGAAAAACTGTTTTTT.

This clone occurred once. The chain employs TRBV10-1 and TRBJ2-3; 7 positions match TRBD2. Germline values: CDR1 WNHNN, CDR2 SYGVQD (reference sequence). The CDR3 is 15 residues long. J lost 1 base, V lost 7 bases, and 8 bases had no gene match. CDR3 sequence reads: CASNYFGGGTDTQYF. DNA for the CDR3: TGCGCCAGCAATTATTTTGGGGGGGGCACAGATACGCAGTATTTT.

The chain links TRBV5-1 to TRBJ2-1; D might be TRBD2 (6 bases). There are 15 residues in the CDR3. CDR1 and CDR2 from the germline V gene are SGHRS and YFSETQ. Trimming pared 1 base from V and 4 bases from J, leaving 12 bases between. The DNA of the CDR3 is TGCGCCAGCAGCTTGAAACTAGCAGCTTACAATGAGCAGTTCTTC. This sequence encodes CASSLKLAAYNEQFF.

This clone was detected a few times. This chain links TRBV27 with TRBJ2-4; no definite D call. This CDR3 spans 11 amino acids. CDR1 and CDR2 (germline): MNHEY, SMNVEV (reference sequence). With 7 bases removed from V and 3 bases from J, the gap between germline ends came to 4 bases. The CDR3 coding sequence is TGTGCCAGCACGGGCAAAAACATTCAGTACTTC. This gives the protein CASTGKNIQYF.

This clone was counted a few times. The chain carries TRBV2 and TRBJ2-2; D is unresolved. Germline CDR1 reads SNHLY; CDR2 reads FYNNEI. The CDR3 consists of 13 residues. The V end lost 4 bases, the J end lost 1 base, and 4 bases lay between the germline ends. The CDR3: CASSGGNTGELFF. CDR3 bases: TGTGCCAGCAGTGGCGGGAACACCGGGGAGCTGTTTTTT.